The next 31 T cell receptor beta chains were all read from a single sample in a study of cytomegalovirus exposure and HLA in healthy donors. PCR used 60 Vbeta primers and 13 Jbeta primers. Clones were sequenced by immunoSEQ multiplex PCR, and TCRdb holds only the in-frame ones, with some missing. There are over 130,000 clones in the sample; 70% to 80% occur only once, and 5% to 6.5% lies in the top ten. The sample taken for sequencing was PBMCs. These receptors were taken from a man in his forties or fifties in good health and CMV-seropositive.

This rearrangement joins TRBV2 to TRBJ2-7; TRBD1 is a possible D gene (7 bases). Germline CDR1 and CDR2: SNHLY and FYNNEI. Trimming took off 3 bases at V and 0 bases at J, with 9 bases between the two ends. The length of the CDR3 is 14 residues. DNA of the CDR3: TGTGCCAGCAGTGATCAGGGGGGCTCCTACGAGCAGTACTTC. This sequence encodes CASSDQGGSYEQYF.

This sequence joins TRBV4-1 and TRBJ2-1; 10 bases agree with TRBD1. V lost 4 bases to trimming and J lost 2 bases; unmatched junction nucleotides: 5. CDR1 is MGHRA and CDR2 is YSYEKL in the germline V gene. The CDR3 totals 16 residues. The DNA for the CDR3 is TGCGCCAGCAGCCGAAAGACAGGGGGCGCCTACAATGAGCAGTTCTTC. This encodes CASSRKTGGAYNEQFF.

The chain carries TRBV29-1 and TRBJ2-7; TRBD2 matches at 7 bases. The CDR3 runs to 14 residues. Per the germline V gene, CDR1 is SQVTM and CDR2 is ANQGSEA. Trimming at V came to 0 bases and at J to 4 bases, leaving 6 bases not matched to a gene. The DNA for the CDR3 is TGCAGCGTTGAAGAATCGGGACTACAGTACGAGCAGTACTTC. Amino acids: CSVEESGLQYEQYF.

The rearrangement links TRBV2 to TRBJ2-3; 15 bases agree with TRBD2. CDR3 length: 15 residues. J lost 5 bases, V lost 4 bases, and 1 base had no gene match. Germline V gene data show CDR1 as SNHLY and CDR2 as FYNNEI. CDR3 region: CASSGTSGRGDTQYF. The CDR3 nucleotides read TGTGCCAGCAGTGGGACTAGCGGGAGGGGAGATACGCAGTATTTT.

This chain connects TRBV4-1 to TRBJ2-1; D not certain. This CDR3 is 12 amino acids long. In germline, CDR1 is MGHRA, CDR2 YSYEKL. The V and J ends lost 2 bases and 8 bases respectively, with 7 bases between them. In DNA, the CDR3 is TGCGCCAGCAGCCAATTTACTTATGAGCAGTTCTTC. It codes for CASSQFTYEQFF.

V and J are TRBV18 and TRBJ2-5; tentative D call: TRBD2 (5 bases). Trimming left V 3 bases short and J 5 bases short, with 16 bases between. The CDR3 totals 15 residues. Per germline, CDR1 KGHSH and CDR2 LQKENI. CDR3 in amino acids: CASSPPGREGETQYF. The DNA for the CDR3 is TGTGCCAGCTCACCGCCGGGCCGAGAGGGTGAGACCCAGTACTTC.

V gene TRBV10-3 combines with J gene TRBJ2-7; the match to TRBD1 covers 7 bases. This CDR3 spans 13 amino acids. The germline gives CDR1 ENHRY, CDR2 SYGVKD. The trim removed 10 bases at V and 0 bases at J, leaving 6 bases unmatched. The CDR3: CASAGTDSYEQYF. The DNA of the CDR3 is TGTGCCAGCGCCGGGACAGACTCCTACGAGCAGTACTTC.

The V gene is TRBV12-5, the J gene TRBJ2-2, with TRBD2 matching over 12 bases. The CDR3 length is 16 residues. Looked up from germline, CDR1 is LGHNT and CDR2 is FRNRAP. V gave up 1 base and J gave up 7 bases; unmatched junction bases: 4. In DNA form, the CDR3 reads TGTGCTAGTGGTTTGGGCCTAGCGGGAGGGCACGGGGAGCTGTTTTTT. Protein: CASGLGLAGGHGELFF.

The J gene is TRBJ2-1, the V gene TRBV5-1; 14 nucleotides agree with TRBD2. V lost 4 bases and J lost 2; bases outside the gene matches: 8. The CDR3 length is 18 residues. CDR1 and CDR2 (germline): SGHRS, YFSETQ. The CDR3 DNA sequence: TGCGCCAGCAGCGCTACCGGGACTAGCGGGAGAACCTACAATGAGCAGTTCTTC. Its protein is CASSATGTSGRTYNEQFF.

This chain uses TRBV18 with TRBJ1-6, with 9 bases aligning to TRBD1. There are 14 residues in the CDR3. V was pared by 5 bases and J by 10 bases, with 6 bases of the junction left unmatched. The germline V gene encodes CDR1 KGHSH and CDR2 LQKENI. In DNA form, the CDR3 reads TGTGCCAGCTCAGAACAGGGGGCGAAGTCACCCCTCCACTTT. It encodes CASSEQGAKSPLHF.

The V and J genes are TRBV7-2 and TRBJ2-1, with TRBD2 matching over 14 bases. Losses at the gene ends were 6 bases for V and 7 bases for J; bases not matched to a gene: 5. The CDR3 contains 15 residues. Germline lookup yields CDR1 SGHTA and CDR2 FQGNSA. The CDR3 is CASRPGLAGANEQFF. The CDR3 DNA reads as TGTGCCAGCAGGCCGGGACTAGCGGGAGCTAATGAGCAGTTCTTC.

The chain couples TRBV4-1 to TRBJ2-1, with D tentatively TRBD2 (6 bases). V was pared by 4 bases and J by 0 bases, with 13 bases between. There are 16 residues in the CDR3. The germline gives CDR1 MGHRA, CDR2 YSYEKL. CDR3 protein: CASSPRDSNSYNEQFF. The DNA of the CDR3 is TGCGCCAGCAGCCCCCGGGACTCCAACTCCTACAATGAGCAGTTCTTC.

This chain connects TRBV28 to TRBJ1-5; D uncertain. Germline lookup yields CDR1 MDHEN and CDR2 SYDVKM. The V and J ends lost 10 bases and 2 bases respectively, with 9 bases between them. This CDR3 is built from 12 residues. CDR3 DNA sequence: TGTGCCATCTCCCGTGGCAATCAGCCCCAGCATTTT. This gives the protein CAISRGNQPQHF.

The chain carries TRBV6-5 and TRBJ1-1; TRBD1 matches 7 bases. The CDR3 totals 13 residues. Trimming at V came to 6 bases and at J to 4 bases, leaving 5 bases not matched to a gene. Germline V CDR1 and CDR2: MNHEY, SVGAGI. CDR3 nucleotide sequence: TGTGCCAGCAGACGAGGGACAGTCACTGAAGCTTTCTTT. It is translated as CASRRGTVTEAFF.

CDR3 DNA: TGTGCCAGCAGTTCCATCGGTGGGGCCTACGAGCAGTACTTC. It encodes CASSSIGGAYEQYF. The chain is built from TRBV28 and TRBJ2-5; D not certain. Near its end, the DNA agrees better with TRBJ2-7, so the J call may be wrong. The CDR3 extends over 14 amino acids. CDR1 is MDHEN, CDR2 SYDVKM, per germline.

CDR3 coding DNA: TGTGCCAGCAGCGTACAAGGGGGCGCGGACACCGGGGAGCTGTTTTTT. It yields the protein CASSVQGGADTGELFF. The chain employs TRBV7-8 and TRBJ2-2; 7 bases match TRBD1. Per the germline V gene, CDR1 is SGHVS and CDR2 is FQNEAQ. The CDR3 is 16 amino acids. The V gene end was trimmed by 5 bases and the J gene end by 3 bases; junction bases not matched to a gene: 9.

The chain uses TRBV2 and TRBJ1-4; D might be TRBD1 (5 bases). Germline assignment: CDR1 SNHLY and CDR2 FYNNEI. The CDR3 length is 15 residues. V lost 6 bases and J lost 3, with 14 bases in between. In DNA, the CDR3 is TGTGCCAGCAGGGGGGAGGGATTGGCTAATGAAAAACTGTTTTTT. Translated, it gives CASRGEGLANEKLFF.

The table lists this clone with a count of one. The chain recombines TRBV5-4 with TRBJ2-5; 10 bases agree with TRBD1. The trim removed 4 bases at V and 3 bases at J, leaving 3 bases unmatched. The CDR3 totals 14 residues. Germline V CDR1 and CDR2: SGHNT, YYREEE (reference sequence). CDR3 DNA sequence: TGTGCCAGCAGCCCGGGGACAGGGGAAGAGACCCAGTACTTC. Amino acid sequence: CASSPGTGEETQYF.

The chain has TRBV7-9 and TRBJ2-7, with TRBD2 matching 7 bases. Germline V gives CDR1 SEHNR, CDR2 FQNEAQ (reference sequence). Trimming took 2 bases from V and 6 from J; bases not matched to a gene: 16. The CDR3 extends over 17 amino acids. The CDR3 bases are TGTGCCAGCAGCTTATCCGCATCGGGAGGCCCAGGAGTCGAGCAGTACTTC. It codes for CASSLSASGGPGVEQYF. Using reference TRBV7-9 and TRBJ2-7 for the parts outside the CDR3, the full variable domain is DTGVSQNPRHKITKRGQNVTFRCDPISEHNRLYWYRQTLGQGPEFLTYFQNEAQLEKSRLLSDRFSAERPKGSFSTLEIQRTEQGDSAMYLCASSLSASGGPGVEQYFGPGTRLTVT.

The chain carries TRBV28 and TRBJ2-7; 7 bases agree with TRBD1. V trimming: 5 bases; J trimming: 0 bases; junction bases outside the gene matches: 7. CDR3 length: 15 amino acids. Germline CDR1 MDHEN, CDR2 SYDVKM. CDR3 in DNA: TGTGCCAGCAGTACCGGACAGGAGAGCTCCTACGAGCAGTACTTC. Its protein product is CASSTGQESSYEQYF.

This chain connects TRBV11-2 to TRBJ2-1; 8 bases line up with TRBD2. The germline gives CDR1 SGHAT, CDR2 FQNNGV. J was trimmed by 9 bases and V by 0 bases; bases with no gene match: 7. CDR3 size: 15 residues. The CDR3 region is CASSLELAVYGEQFF. The CDR3 nucleotides read TGTGCCAGCAGCTTAGAACTAGCGGTTTACGGTGAGCAGTTCTTC.

This chain links TRBV5-5 with TRBJ1-2, with D unclear. Germline V CDR1 and CDR2: SGHKS, YYEKEE (reference sequence). This CDR3 is built from 14 residues. Trimming took off 2 bases at V and 5 bases at J, with 13 bases between the two ends. CDR3 in DNA: TGTGCCAGCAGCTTTTCTACCGGGGTGTATGGCTACACCTTC. It codes for CASSFSTGVYGYTF.

The chain is built from TRBV11-3 and TRBJ2-2; a weak D match, TRBD2 (6 bases). There are 15 residues in the CDR3. Trimming shortened V by 8 bases and J by 2 bases, and 15 bases separated the two germline ends. From germline, CDR1 is SGHNT and CDR2 YENEEA. The CDR3 DNA sequence: TGTGCCAGCGGCCCGAGGGACTTTAACACCGGGGAGCTGTTTTTT. As protein: CASGPRDFNTGELFF.

This rearrangement joins TRBV9 to TRBJ2-7; TRBD2 matches 11 bases. Germline V gene data show CDR1 as SGDLS and CDR2 as YYNGEE. The CDR3 consists of 17 residues. V lost 0 bases, J lost 9 bases, and 14 bases stayed unmatched. CDR3 amino acids: CASSVAPTSGRWARQYF. The CDR3 DNA sequence: TGTGCCAGCAGCGTAGCTCCAACTAGCGGGAGATGGGCACGGCAGTACTTC.

The V and J genes are TRBV2 and TRBJ2-7, with 11 positions matching TRBD1. V lost 6 bases and J lost 1; bases outside the gene matches: 5. CDR1 is SNHLY, CDR2 FYNNEI, per germline. CDR3 size: 15 residues. The CDR3, as DNA: TGTGCCAGCAGGCCTGGGGACAGGGGGTCCTACGAGCAGTACTTC. Protein sequence: CASRPGDRGSYEQYF. The variable domain in full, with the rest retrieved from reference TRBV2 and TRBJ2-7, is EPEVTQTPSHQVTQMGQEVILRCVPISNHLYFYWYRQILGQKVEFLVSFYNNEISEKSEIFDDQFSVERPDGSNFTLKIRSTKLEDSAMYFCASRPGDRGSYEQYFGPGTRLTVT.

This chain uses TRBV9 with TRBJ2-7; D is ambiguous. Germline V CDR1 and CDR2: SGDLS, YYNGEE. CDR3 length: 12 amino acids. V lost 2 bases to trimming and J lost 7 bases, with 10 bases between them. The CDR3, as DNA: TGTGCCAGCAGCGTTTCAGATTGGGAGCAGTACTTC. Translated, it gives CASSVSDWEQYF.

The chain carries TRBV6-6 and TRBJ1-5; tentative D call: TRBD1 (5 bases). The germline CDR1 and CDR2 sequences are MNHNY and SVGAGI (reference sequence). This CDR3 contains 15 residues. V gave up 6 bases and J gave up 2 bases, with 14 bases separating them. CDR3 sequence (DNA): TGTGCCAGCAGGCAGTTTGGGGCGCGCAATCAGCCCCAGCATTTT. Translating it yields CASRQFGARNQPQHF.

The chain links TRBV29-1 to TRBJ2-2, with 10 bases aligning to TRBD2. The CDR3 is 14 residues long. Germline values: CDR1 SQVTM, CDR2 ANQGSEA. The V gene end was trimmed by 4 bases and the J gene end by 7 bases; junction bases not matched to a gene: 6. CDR3 sequence reads: CSVGNSGGHGELFF. In DNA, the CDR3 is TGCAGCGTTGGAAATAGCGGGGGGCACGGGGAGCTGTTTTTT.

The rearrangement uses TRBV2 and TRBJ2-1, with a weak D call TRBD2 (7 bases). Germline-derived CDR1 and CDR2 are SNHLY and FYNNEI. The CDR3 covers 15 residues. Trimming pared 5 bases from V and 1 base from J, leaving 12 bases between. The CDR3 is CASSIGGVSYNEQFF. The DNA of the CDR3 is TGTGCCAGCAGTATAGGGGGGGTGTCCTACAATGAGCAGTTCTTC.

This clone was seen only once. The CDR3: CASSFRGPADTQYF. The CDR3 bases are TGCGCCAGCAGCTTCAGGGGACCGGCAGATACGCAGTATTTT. The gene calls are TRBV5-1 and TRBJ2-3; TRBD1 is a possible D gene (6 bases). CDR1 is SGHRS and CDR2 is YFSETQ in the germline V gene. The CDR3 extends over 14 amino acids. The V end was cut by 2 bases, the J end by 4 bases, with 11 bases between.

In this sample, this clone turned up a few times. The chain couples TRBV29-1 to TRBJ2-7, with 7 bases aligning to TRBD1. J gave up 2 bases and V 1 base, and 8 bases lay outside the gene matches. Germline values: CDR1 SQVTM, CDR2 ANQGSEA. There are 15 residues in the CDR3. CDR3 sequence: CSVEASTGSTYEQYF. CDR3 sequence (DNA): TGCAGCGTTGAAGCGTCGACAGGGTCAACCTACGAGCAGTACTTC.